This TCR beta chain was sequenced in a study of beta chain features in type 1 diabetes. This CDR3 is built from 13 residues. Germline V gene sequence: CDR1 SSHAT, CDR2 FNYEAQ (reference sequence). The J segment lost 5 bases and the V segment lost 5 bases, leaving 5 bases of the junction unmatched. Every bit of the isolated RNA underwent reverse transcription, so sequencing read expressed TCRB transcripts. Libraries were prepared by immunoSEQ multiplex PCR; TCRdb keeps only in-frame clonotypes and omits some of them. Seen here are fewer than 250,000 clones, around 68% observed once, and the top ten hold approximately 0.053%. Purity of each sorted population was above 98%.

The sequence came from a man aged 25-45 years in good health. This chain connects TRBV7-7 to TRBJ1-1, with TRBD1 matching over 7 bases. The specimen was naive CD4+ T cells from blood. As DNA, the CDR3 is TGTGCCAGCAGCATCACGACAGGGACTGAAGCTTTCTTT. Protein: CASSITTGTEAFF. Filled out from reference TRBV7-7 and TRBJ1-1, the complete variable domain reads GAGVSQSPRYKVTKRGQDVTLRCDPISSHATLYWYQQALGQGPEFLTYFNYEAQPDKSGLPSDRFSAERPEGSISTLTIQRTEQRDSAMYRCASSITTGTEAFFGQGTRLTVV.